What follows describes a single T cell receptor beta chain. Antigen: not known. This sample is drawn from a study of T cell responses to AZD1222 COVID-19 vaccine. With 1 base clipped from V and 4 bases from J, the junction kept 3 bases outside the gene matches. Germline lookup yields CDR1 LGHDT and CDR2 YNNKEL (reference sequence). This CDR3 is 16 amino acids long. Study-level points and caveats: Rises in breadth and depth of Spike-specific TCRs came after two AZD1222 doses.

Profiling relied on immunoSEQ multiplex PCR, and the TCRdb table lists in-frame clones only, not all of them. The top ten hold roughly 9.7% of the sample, which has more than 150,000 clones, around 87% seen once. The starting material was peripheral blood, obtained 28 days after the second AZD1222 dose. This chain links TRBV3-1 (or the pseudogene TRBV3-2) with TRBJ2-3; 12 bases map to TRBD2. This receptor was identified in an adult who received the AZD1222 COVID-19 vaccine. The CDR3 nucleotides are TGTGCCAGCAGCCAAGCGACTAGCGGGAGTGCAGATACGCAGTATTTT. Its translation: CASSQATSGSADTQYF.